The 3 T cell receptor beta chains given below trace back to one sample, sequenced in a study of cytomegalovirus exposure and HLA in healthy donors. PCR used 60 Vbeta primers and 13 Jbeta primers. The protocol was immunoSEQ multiplex PCR, while the TCRdb copy is restricted to in-frame clones and leaves out a portion. The sample consists of roughly 100,000 clones, less than 10% of them appearing once. Sequencing used PBMCs. The source is a man aged 50 to 60 in good health and CMV-seropositive.

This clone was picked up a small number of times. This chain joins TRBV7-2 and TRBJ1-5, with a possible D match to TRBD1 (5 bases). The CDR3 extends over 14 amino acids. Germline values: CDR1 SGHTA, CDR2 FQGNSA. V dropped 3 bases and J dropped 3 bases, with 9 bases sitting between them. In DNA, the CDR3 is TGTGCCAGCAGCTTTGCGGGGCCCAATCAGCCCCAGCATTTT. Its protein product is CASSFAGPNQPQHF.

This clone was picked up a small number of times. This chain joins TRBV5-8 and TRBJ2-1, with D unresolved. CDR1 and CDR2 (germline): SGHTS, YDEGEE. The CDR3 length is 14 residues. V was clipped by 4 bases and J by 4 bases, with 12 bases between them. In DNA form, the CDR3 reads TGTGCCAGCAGCGGCGGATGGGTTTACAATGAGCAGTTCTTC. It yields the protein CASSGGWVYNEQFF.

The V gene is TRBV5-1, the J gene TRBJ2-7, with TRBD1 as a possible D gene (5 bases). The CDR3 is 13 residues long. Trimming removed 0 bases at V and 5 bases at J, with 9 bases between. Germline V gene lookup returns CDR1 SGHRS and CDR2 YFSETQ. Here the CDR3 DNA reads TGCGCCAGCAGCTTGGCGCTAGGGGACGAGCAGTACTTC. Translating gives CASSLALGDEQYF.